This T cell receptor beta chain was recovered during a study of human T cells and chemical hapten exposure. This CDR3 region has 12 residues. Germline V lookup: CDR1 MNHNY, CDR2 SVGAGI (reference sequence). V lost 7 bases to trimming and J lost 7 bases, with 13 bases between them. TCRdb reanalysed the RACE reads using MiXCR and keeps one entry per CDR3 protein. This table has more than 85,000 distinct CDR3 sequences, approximately 8.8% appearing once. Time point defined: patch test 2, 6 weeks after DPC sensitization. Treatment indicated: therapeutic diphenylcyclopropenone sensitization with weekly scalp DPC.

The sequence was obtained from a woman aged 35 to 49 with alopecia areata. Some clones in this sample may be carry-over from other donors' samples. The material sequenced was whole blood, taken in connection with sensitization to the hapten diphenylcyclopropenone (DPC). This chain uses TRBV6-6 with TRBJ1-2, with no clear D. CDR3: CASTAESGGYTF. Here the CDR3 DNA reads TGTGCCAGCACCGCTGAGTCCGGTGGCTACACCTTC.